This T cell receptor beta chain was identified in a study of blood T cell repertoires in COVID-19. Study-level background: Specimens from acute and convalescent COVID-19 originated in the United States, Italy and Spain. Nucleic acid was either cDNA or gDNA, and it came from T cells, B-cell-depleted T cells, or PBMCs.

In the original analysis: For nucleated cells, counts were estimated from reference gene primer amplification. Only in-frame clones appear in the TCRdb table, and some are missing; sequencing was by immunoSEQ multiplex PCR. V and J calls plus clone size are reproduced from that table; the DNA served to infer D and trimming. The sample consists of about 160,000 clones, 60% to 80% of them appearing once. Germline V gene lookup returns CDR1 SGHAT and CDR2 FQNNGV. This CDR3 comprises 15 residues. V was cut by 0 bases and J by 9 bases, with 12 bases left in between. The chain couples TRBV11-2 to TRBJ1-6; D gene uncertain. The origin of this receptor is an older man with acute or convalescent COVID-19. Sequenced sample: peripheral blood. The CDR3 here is CASSLEPGFGSPLHF. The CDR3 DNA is TGTGCCAGCAGCTTAGAGCCGGGGTTCGGTTCACCCCTCCACTTT. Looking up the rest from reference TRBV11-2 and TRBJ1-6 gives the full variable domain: EAGVAQSPRYKIIEKRQSVAFWCNPISGHATLYWYQQILGQGPKLLIQFQNNGVVDDSQLPKDRFSAERLKGVDSTLKIQPAKLEDSAVYLCASSLEPGFGSPLHFGNGTRLTVT.